The source of this T cell receptor beta chain is a study of blood T cells in healthy people across ages. A second PCR of 7 to 11 cycles used a sample-barcoded 5' primer and a J-beta primer mix. One entry per CDR3 protein, called by TCRdb with MiXCR from the 5' RACE reads. This sample carries nearly 800,000 distinct CDR3 sequences, more than 50% of them seen once, and the ten largest clones take roughly 24%. The CDR3 extends over 13 amino acids. Germline V gives CDR1 WSHSY, CDR2 SAAADI. This clonotype was sampled from a man aged 40-50 years in good health. The chain carries TRBV10-2 and TRBJ2-4; possibly TRBD1 or TRBD2 for D (5 bases each). Gene TRBJ2-7 matches the end of the DNA better, so the J call may be wrong. Source material: blood. The CDR3 here is CASGDRVSYEQYF. CDR3 nucleotide sequence: TGCGCCAGCGGGGACCGCGTCTCCTACGAGCAGTACTTC.